This T cell receptor (beta chain) is from a study of cytomegalovirus exposure and HLA in healthy donors. Study-level results: In vitro testing confirmed a few CMV-associated chains as specific for CMV antigens. The authors later found TCR association rates varying by HLA locus, with DRB1 most and HLA-C fewest.

For this clone: Its matching antigen is unknown.

Unrecorded immune exposures were likely, despite nominal health at sampling. 13 Jbeta primers and 60 Vbeta primers were used for the PCR. This table comes from immunoSEQ multiplex PCR, and its TCRdb copy is limited to in-frame clones, with some not included. The data show roughly 60,000 clones, about four fifths seen once. Germline assignment: CDR1 SGDLS and CDR2 YYNGEE. CDR3 length: 14 amino acids. V lost 3 bases and J 1 base, leaving 10 bases between the germline ends. What was sequenced was PBMCs. The chain combines TRBV9 with TRBJ1-1; no reliable D call. The sequence derives from a female donor in good health and CMV-seronegative. The CDR3 sequence is CASSAQHSNTEAFF. CDR3 nucleotide sequence: TGTGCCAGCAGCGCCCAACATTCGAACACTGAAGCTTTCTTT.